Each of the 9 T cell receptor beta chains below was sequenced from the same sample in a study of vaccination effects on CD4 cells after COVID-19. TCRdb's table, derived via immunoSEQ multiplex PCR, lists solely in-frame clones and lacks some. The sample lists about 46,000 clones, about 74% occurring once. Antigen specificity for these receptors is unknown. Cultured cells yielded isolated CD4+ T cells after roughly 11 days. The starting material was CD4+ T cells from PBMCs cultured without peptide, obtained before COVID-19 vaccination. The receptor source for this set is a human donor who had a prior SARS-CoV-2 infection.

V and J are TRBV6-5 and TRBJ1-1; no definite D call. The CDR3 length is 14 residues. Germline V gives CDR1 MNHEY, CDR2 SVGAGI. With 5 bases removed from V and 8 bases from J, the gap between germline ends came to 18 bases. The CDR3 DNA reads as TGTGCCAGCAGTCGCCTTCAACATGGGGAGGAAGCTTTCTTT. Translating gives CASSRLQHGEEAFF.

This chain links TRBV24-1 with TRBJ1-5, with D hard to call. The CDR3 contains 14 residues. V gave up 4 bases and J gave up 7 bases, with 13 bases separating them. Germline V gene data show CDR1 as KGHDR and CDR2 as SFDVKD. CDR3: CATSEPNSGQPQHF. The CDR3 nucleotides are TGTGCCACCAGTGAACCGAATAGCGGGCAGCCCCAGCATTTT.

V and J are TRBV19 and TRBJ2-1; D gene uncertain. The germline V gene has CDR1 LNHDA and CDR2 SQIVND (reference sequence). The ends were cut back, 8 bases at V and 5 bases at J, with 16 bases in the middle. The CDR3 totals 14 residues. CDR3 nucleotide sequence: TGTGCCAGTTCGCGACAAGGGCTGGACAATGAGCAGTTCTTC. Amino acid sequence: CASSRQGLDNEQFF. Together with reference TRBV19 and TRBJ2-1, the CDR3 gives the full variable domain: DGGITQSPKYLFRKEGQNVTLSCEQNLNHDAMYWYRQDPGQGLRLIYYSQIVNDFQKGDIAEGYSVSREKKESFPLTVTSAQKNPTAFYLCASSRQGLDNEQFFGPGTRLTVL.

CDR3 loop: CASSLGLHYNEQFF. DNA for the CDR3: TGTGCCAGCAGCTTAGGACTACACTACAATGAGCAGTTCTTC. This chain uses TRBV11-3 with TRBJ2-1; possible D gene TRBD2, 5 bases. This CDR3 comprises 14 residues. Germline CDR1 reads SGHNT; CDR2 reads YENEEA. V was pared by 1 base and J by 3 bases, with 7 bases between. Full variable domain (outside the CDR3, taken from reference TRBV11-3 and TRBJ2-1): EAGVVQSPRYKIIEKKQPVAFWCNPISGHNTLYWYLQNLGQGPELLIRYENEEAVDDSQLPKDRFSAERLKGVDSTLKIQPAELGDSAVYLCASSLGLHYNEQFFGPGTRLTVL.

The genes are TRBV15 and TRBJ2-7, with D unresolved. This CDR3 region has 11 residues. Germline V gene lookup returns CDR1 LNHNV and CDR2 YYDKDF (reference sequence). V gave up 5 bases and J gave up 3 bases, with 5 bases separating them. The CDR3 DNA follows: TGTGCCACCAGCGGCAGCTACGAGCAGTACTTC. Translating gives CATSGSYEQYF.

The chain combines TRBV2 with TRBJ2-7; D is uncertain. The CDR3 has 13 residues. Trimming took off 3 bases at V and 9 bases at J, with 15 bases between the two ends. CDR1 and CDR2 (germline): SNHLY, FYNNEI. CDR3 in DNA: TGTGCCAGCAGTGAGATAAGGAATCTCGGGCAGTACTTC. Its protein product is CASSEIRNLGQYF.

V usage is TRBV12-3 or TRBV12-4 and J usage is TRBJ2-2; 7 bases match TRBD2. Trimming took 5 bases from V and 6 from J; bases not matched to a gene: 3. CDR3 size: 13 residues. DNA of the CDR3: TGTGCCAGCAGTCAGACTAGCTCCGGGGAGCTGTTTTTT. It encodes CASSQTSSGELFF.

The chain links TRBV18 to TRBJ2-1, with D perhaps matching TRBD1 or TRBD2 (6 bases each). The CDR3 has 16 residues. V lost 6 bases and J 10 bases, leaving 25 bases between the germline ends. Germline V gene lookup returns CDR1 KGHSH and CDR2 LQKENI. Here the CDR3 DNA reads TGTGCCAGCTCCCCTCGACAGGCGGGAAGATCCCGGGAGCAGTTCTTC. Protein product: CASSPRQAGRSREQFF.

This rearrangement joins TRBV6-2 or TRBV6-3 to TRBJ2-2, with D unclear. Germline assignment: CDR1 MNHEY and CDR2 SVGEGT. Deletions cut 8 bases from V and 6 bases from J, with 10 bases between. The length of the CDR3 is 12 residues. The CDR3 is CASGQGAGELFF. DNA for the CDR3: TGTGCCAGCGGCCAAGGAGCCGGGGAGCTGTTTTTT.